This T cell receptor beta chain comes out of a study of blood T cell repertoires in COVID-19. Assay used: immunoSEQ multiplex PCR; TCRdb lists only in-frame clones, some missing. This table holds around 250,000 clones, around 87% found once. Germline CDR1 reads LGHDT; CDR2 reads YNNKEL (reference sequence). CDR3 length: 14 amino acids. Trimming at V came to 2 bases and at J to 9 bases, leaving 3 bases not matched to a gene. The chain recombines TRBV3-1 (or the pseudogene TRBV3-2) with TRBJ1-6, with 8 positions matching TRBD1. The TCR comes from a woman aged 55-70 years with COVID-19, enrolled during active disease. Sequencing was done on a sample of peripheral blood. The CDR3 spells CASSQRQGSSPLHF. CDR3 bases: TGTGCCAGCAGCCAACGACAGGGGTCTTCACCCCTCCACTTT.